This T cell receptor (beta chain) emerged from a study of cytomegalovirus exposure and HLA in healthy donors. Worth noting for this clone: Antigen: not known.

The PCR employed 60 Vbeta primers together with 13 Jbeta primers. This table comes from immunoSEQ multiplex PCR, and its TCRdb copy is limited to in-frame clones, with some not included. The sample holds 100,000 or so clones; approximately 80% are singletons and the top ten take about a tenth. Findings and limits, study-wide: There were several of the most significant clusters that appeared linked to common viral pathogens in a later analysis. One variant, a missense change in DCLRE1C, was linked in a later analysis to TCR beta V- and J-gene trimming. Using the classifier, cytomegalovirus status was reportedly diagnosed with high specificity and sensitivity.

Sequenced sample: PBMCs. The sequence was obtained from a human donor in good health.

In nucleotides, the CDR3 is TGTGCCTGGAGGCCAAACCCGACAGGGACCTACGAGCAGTACTTC. Protein: CAWRPNPTGTYEQYF. V is TRBV30 and J is TRBJ2-7; 7 positions match TRBD1. Germline-derived CDR1 and CDR2 are GTSNPN and SVGIG (reference sequence). This CDR3 is 15 amino acids long. V shed 3 bases and J 2 bases; nucleotides not matched to a gene: 10.